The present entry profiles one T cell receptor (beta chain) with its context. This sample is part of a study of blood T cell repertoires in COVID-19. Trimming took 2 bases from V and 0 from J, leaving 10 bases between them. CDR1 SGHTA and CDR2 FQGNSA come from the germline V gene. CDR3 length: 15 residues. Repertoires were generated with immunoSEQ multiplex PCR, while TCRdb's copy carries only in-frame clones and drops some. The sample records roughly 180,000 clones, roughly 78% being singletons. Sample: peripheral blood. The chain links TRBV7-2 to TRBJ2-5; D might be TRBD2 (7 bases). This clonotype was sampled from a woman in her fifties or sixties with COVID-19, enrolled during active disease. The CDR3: CASSLKGGDQETQYF. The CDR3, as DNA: TGTGCCAGCAGCTTAAAGGGGGGGGACCAAGAGACCCAGTACTTC. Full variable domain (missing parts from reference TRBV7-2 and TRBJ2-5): GAGVSQSPSNKVTEKGKDVELRCDPISGHTALYWYRQSLGQGLEFLIYFQGNSAPDKSGLPSDRFSAERTGGSVSTLTIQRTQQEDSAVYLCASSLKGGDQETQYFGPGTRLLVL.